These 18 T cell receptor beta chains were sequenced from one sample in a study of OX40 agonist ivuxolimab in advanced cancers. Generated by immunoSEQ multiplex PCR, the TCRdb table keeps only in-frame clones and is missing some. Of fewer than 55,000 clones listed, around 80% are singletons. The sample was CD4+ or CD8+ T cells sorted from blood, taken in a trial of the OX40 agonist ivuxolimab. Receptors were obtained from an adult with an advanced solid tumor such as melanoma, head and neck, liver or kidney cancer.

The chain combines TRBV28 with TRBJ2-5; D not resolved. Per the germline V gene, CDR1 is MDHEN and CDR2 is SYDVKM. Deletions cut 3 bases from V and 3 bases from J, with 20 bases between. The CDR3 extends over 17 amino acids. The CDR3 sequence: CASSFFGVDSWEETQYF. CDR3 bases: TGTGCCAGCAGTTTCTTTGGGGTTGATTCCTGGGAAGAGACCCAGTACTTC.

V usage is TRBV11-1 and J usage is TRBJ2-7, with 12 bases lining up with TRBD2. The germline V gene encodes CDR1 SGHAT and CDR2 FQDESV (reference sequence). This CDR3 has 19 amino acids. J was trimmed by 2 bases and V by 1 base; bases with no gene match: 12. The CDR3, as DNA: TGTGCCAGCAGCTTAGTTCCTAGCGGGAGGGCCTATACCGCCTACGAGCAGTACTTC. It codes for CASSLVPSGRAYTAYEQYF.

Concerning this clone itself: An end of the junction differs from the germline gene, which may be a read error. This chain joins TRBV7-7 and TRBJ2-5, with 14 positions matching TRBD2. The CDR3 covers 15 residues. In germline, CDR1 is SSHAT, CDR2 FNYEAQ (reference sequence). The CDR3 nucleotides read TGTGCTAGCAGCGCAGGACTAGCGGGGGGAGAGACCCAGTACTTC. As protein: CASSAGLAGGETQYF.

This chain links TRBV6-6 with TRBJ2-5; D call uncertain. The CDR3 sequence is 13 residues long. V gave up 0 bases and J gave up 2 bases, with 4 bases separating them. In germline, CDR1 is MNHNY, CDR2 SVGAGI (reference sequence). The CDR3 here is CASSYSPQETQYF. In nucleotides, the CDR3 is TGTGCCAGCAGTTACTCTCCACAAGAGACCCAGTACTTC.

CDR3 loop: CASGSQPQHF. For the CDR3, the DNA is TGTGCCAGCGGTAGCCAGCCCCAGCATTTT. The rearrangement links TRBV6-1 to TRBJ1-5; D is unclear. Germline V gene sequence: CDR1 MNHNS, CDR2 SASEGT. Trimming left V 8 bases short and J 7 bases short, with 6 bases between. The CDR3 has 10 residues.

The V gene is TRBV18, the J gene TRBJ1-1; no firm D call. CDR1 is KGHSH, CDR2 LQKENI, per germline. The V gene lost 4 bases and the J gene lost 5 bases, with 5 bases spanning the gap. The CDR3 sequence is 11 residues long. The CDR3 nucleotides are TGTGCCAGCTCACTAGGTACTGAAGCTTTCTTT. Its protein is CASSLGTEAFF.

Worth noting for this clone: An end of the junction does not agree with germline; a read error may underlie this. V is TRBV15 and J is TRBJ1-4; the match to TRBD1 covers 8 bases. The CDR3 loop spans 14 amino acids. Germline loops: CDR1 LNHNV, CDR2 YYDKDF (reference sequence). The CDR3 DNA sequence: TGTGCCACCAGCGGAGACAGGGGACGCGAAAAACTGTTTTTT. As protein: CATSGDRGREKLFF.

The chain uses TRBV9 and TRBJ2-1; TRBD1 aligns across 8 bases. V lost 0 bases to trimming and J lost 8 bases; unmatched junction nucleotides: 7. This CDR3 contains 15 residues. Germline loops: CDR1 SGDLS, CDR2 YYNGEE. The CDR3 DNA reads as TGTGCCAGCAGCGTAGTGGAACAGGGGGTCGATGAGCAGTTCTTC. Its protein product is CASSVVEQGVDEQFF.

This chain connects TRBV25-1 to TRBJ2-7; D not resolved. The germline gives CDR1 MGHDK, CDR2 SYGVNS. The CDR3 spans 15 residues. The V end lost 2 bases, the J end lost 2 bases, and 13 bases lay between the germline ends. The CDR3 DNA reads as TGTGCCAGCAGTGAAGCGGTGGGCAGCGCCTACGAGCAGTACTTC. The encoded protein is CASSEAVGSAYEQYF.

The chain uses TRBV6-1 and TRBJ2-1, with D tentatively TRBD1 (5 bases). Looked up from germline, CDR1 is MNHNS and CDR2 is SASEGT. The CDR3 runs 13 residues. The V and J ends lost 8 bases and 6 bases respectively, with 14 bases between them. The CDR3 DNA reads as TGTGCCAGCGGACAAGGGTTGAGCAATGAGCAGTTCTTC. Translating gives CASGQGLSNEQFF.

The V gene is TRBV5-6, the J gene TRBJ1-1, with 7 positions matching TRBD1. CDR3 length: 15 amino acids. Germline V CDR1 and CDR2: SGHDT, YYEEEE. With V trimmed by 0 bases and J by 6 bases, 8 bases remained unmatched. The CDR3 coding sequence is TGTGCCAGCAGCTTGGGGGCAGGGGGTTGGCCTGAAGCTTTCTTT. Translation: CASSLGAGGWPEAFF.

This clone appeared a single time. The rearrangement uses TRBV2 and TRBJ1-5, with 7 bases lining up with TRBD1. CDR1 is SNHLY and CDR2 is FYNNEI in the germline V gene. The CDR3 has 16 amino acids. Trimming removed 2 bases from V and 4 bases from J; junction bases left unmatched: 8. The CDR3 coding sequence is TGTGCCAGCAGTGAAATACAGTCAGGGGGGAATCAGCCCCAGCATTTT. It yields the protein CASSEIQSGGNQPQHF.

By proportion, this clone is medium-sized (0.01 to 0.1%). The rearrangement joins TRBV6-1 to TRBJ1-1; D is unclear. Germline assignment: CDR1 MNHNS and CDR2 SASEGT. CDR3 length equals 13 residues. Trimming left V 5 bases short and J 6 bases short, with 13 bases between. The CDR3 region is CASSMGSAPEAFF. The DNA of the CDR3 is TGTGCCAGCAGTATGGGGTCCGCGCCTGAAGCTTTCTTT.

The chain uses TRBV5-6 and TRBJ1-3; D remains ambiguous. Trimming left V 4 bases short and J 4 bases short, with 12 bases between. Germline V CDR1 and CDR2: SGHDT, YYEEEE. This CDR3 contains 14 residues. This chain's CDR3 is CASSPGISGNTIYF. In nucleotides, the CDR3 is TGTGCCAGCAGCCCCGGGATCTCGGGAAACACCATATATTTT.

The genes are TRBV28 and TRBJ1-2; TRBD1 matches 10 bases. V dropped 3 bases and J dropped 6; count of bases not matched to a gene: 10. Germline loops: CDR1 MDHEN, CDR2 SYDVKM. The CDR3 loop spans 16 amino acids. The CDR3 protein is CASSFNGRQGANGYTF. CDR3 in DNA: TGTGCCAGCAGTTTTAATGGAAGACAGGGGGCAAATGGCTACACCTTC.

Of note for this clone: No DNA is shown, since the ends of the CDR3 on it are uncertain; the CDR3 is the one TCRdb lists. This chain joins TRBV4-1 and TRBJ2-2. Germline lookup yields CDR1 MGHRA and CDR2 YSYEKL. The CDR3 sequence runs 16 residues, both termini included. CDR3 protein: CASSQWVGPGTGELFF.

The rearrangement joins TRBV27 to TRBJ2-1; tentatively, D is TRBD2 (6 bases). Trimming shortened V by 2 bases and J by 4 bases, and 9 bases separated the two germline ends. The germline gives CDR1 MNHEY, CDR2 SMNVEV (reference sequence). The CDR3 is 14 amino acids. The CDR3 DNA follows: TGTGCCAGCAGTTTAGGCGGGGCTTACAATGAGCAGTTCTTC. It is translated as CASSLGGAYNEQFF.

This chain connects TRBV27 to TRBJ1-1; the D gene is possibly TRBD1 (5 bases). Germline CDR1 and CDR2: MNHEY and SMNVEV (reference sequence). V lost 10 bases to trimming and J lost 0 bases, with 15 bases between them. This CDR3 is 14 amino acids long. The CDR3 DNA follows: TGTGCCACCGCCATGGGACGGATGAACACTGAAGCTTTCTTT. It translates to CATAMGRMNTEAFF.